The entry below gives a single TCR beta chain sequence along with its context. CDR1 GTSNPN and CDR2 SVGIG come from the germline V gene (reference sequence). There are 11 residues in the CDR3. V lost 0 bases and J 9 bases, leaving 6 bases between the germline ends. The sample originates from a study of siplizumab effects on memory and regulatory T cells. TCRdb's copy holds only in-frame clones and misses some; the assay was immunoSEQ multiplex PCR. The repertoire consists of around 99,000 clones, with about 91% occurring once and the leading ten covering 0.65% to 0.9%. The rearrangement links TRBV30 to TRBJ2-1; D is unresolved. Sequenced: Tregs sorted from blood. This TCR was sampled from a human donor in good health. CDR3 DNA sequence: TGTGCCTGGAGTGTACGCATTGAGCAGTTCTTC. Its protein is CAWSVRIEQFF.